The clone carrying this TCR beta chain was detected a few times. Its matching antigen is unknown. There were TCR beta CDR3 regions amplified from RNA transcripts. Primed by the HTBI set, a first-round RT-PCR was run on the TCR CDR3. TCRdb recomputed calls from the multiplex PCR reads with MiXCR, one row per CDR3 protein. The repertoire includes fewer than 900,000 distinct CDR3 sequences, about a sixth of them detected once, and under 9.5% sits in the top ten. The data originate from a study of T cells in Graves' hyperthyroidism and ophthalmopathy. Overall study context: Peripheral blood was drawn at first diagnosis, prior to all treatment.

Out of about 10 ml of fresh peripheral blood came the PBMCs. General study findings and limits: The model's output predicted ophthalmopathy at a median of 6.5 months prior to onset. Stable hyperthyroidism and ophthalmopathy were separated using 13 V-J signatures.

The sequence derives from a young man with Graves' hyperthyroidism. Sample: blood.

CDR3 in DNA: TGCGCCAGCAGCGCGACCGCGCGGGAGCTGTTTTTT. This codes for CASSATARELFF. This chain links TRBV5-1 with TRBJ2-2, with D unresolved. The CDR3 has 12 residues. Trimming stripped 4 bases from V and 9 bases from J, with 10 bases between. The germline gives CDR1 SGHRS, CDR2 YFSETQ.